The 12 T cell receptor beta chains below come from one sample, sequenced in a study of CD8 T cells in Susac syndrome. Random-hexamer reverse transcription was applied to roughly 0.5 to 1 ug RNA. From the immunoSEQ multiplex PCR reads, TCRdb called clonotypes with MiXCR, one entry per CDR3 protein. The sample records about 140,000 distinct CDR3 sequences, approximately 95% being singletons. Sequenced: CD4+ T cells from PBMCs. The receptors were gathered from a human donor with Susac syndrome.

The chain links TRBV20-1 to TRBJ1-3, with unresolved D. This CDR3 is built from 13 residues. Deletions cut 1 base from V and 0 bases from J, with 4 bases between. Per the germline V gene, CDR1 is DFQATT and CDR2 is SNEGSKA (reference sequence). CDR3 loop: CSARGASGNTIYF. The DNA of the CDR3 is TGCAGTGCTAGAGGTGCCTCTGGAAACACCATATATTTT.

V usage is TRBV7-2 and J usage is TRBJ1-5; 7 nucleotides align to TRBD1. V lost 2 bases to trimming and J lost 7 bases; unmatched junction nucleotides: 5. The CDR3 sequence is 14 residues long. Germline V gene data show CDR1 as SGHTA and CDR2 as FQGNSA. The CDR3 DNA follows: TGTGCCAGCAGCTTAACTCAGGGGGGGCAGCCCCAGCATTTT. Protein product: CASSLTQGGQPQHF.

CDR3 DNA: TGCAGCGTTGCCACGGGGAACACCGGGGAGCTGTTTTTT. Its protein is CSVATGNTGELFF. The rearrangement links TRBV29-1 to TRBJ2-2, with D unclear. V was shortened by 4 bases and J by 1 base, with 7 bases between the two germline ends. Per germline, CDR1 SQVTM and CDR2 ANQGSEA. The CDR3 sequence is 13 residues long.

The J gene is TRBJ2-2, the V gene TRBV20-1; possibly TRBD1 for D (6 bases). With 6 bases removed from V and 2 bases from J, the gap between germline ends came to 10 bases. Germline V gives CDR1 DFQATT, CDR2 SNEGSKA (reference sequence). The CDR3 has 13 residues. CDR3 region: CSARTDNTGELFF. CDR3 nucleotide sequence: TGCAGTGCCAGGACAGACAACACCGGGGAGCTGTTTTTT.

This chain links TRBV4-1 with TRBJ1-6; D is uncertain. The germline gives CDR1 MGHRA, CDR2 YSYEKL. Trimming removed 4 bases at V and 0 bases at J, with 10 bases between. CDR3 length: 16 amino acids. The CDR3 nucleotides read TGCGCCAGCAGCCTATCAGCGAACTCCTATAATTCACCCCTCCACTTT. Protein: CASSLSANSYNSPLHF.

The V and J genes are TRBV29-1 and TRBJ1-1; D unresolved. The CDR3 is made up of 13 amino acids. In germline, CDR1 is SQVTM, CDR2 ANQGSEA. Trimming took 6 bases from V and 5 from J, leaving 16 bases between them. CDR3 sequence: CSVGETRYTEAFF. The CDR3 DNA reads TGCAGCGTAGGCGAGACCAGATATACTGAAGCTTTCTTT. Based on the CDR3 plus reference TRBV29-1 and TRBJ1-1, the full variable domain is SAVISQKPSRDICQRGTSLTIQCQVDSQVTMMFWYRQQPGQSLTLIATANQGSEATYESGFVIDKFPISRPNLTFSTLTVSNMSPEDSSIYLCSVGETRYTEAFFGQGTRLTVV.

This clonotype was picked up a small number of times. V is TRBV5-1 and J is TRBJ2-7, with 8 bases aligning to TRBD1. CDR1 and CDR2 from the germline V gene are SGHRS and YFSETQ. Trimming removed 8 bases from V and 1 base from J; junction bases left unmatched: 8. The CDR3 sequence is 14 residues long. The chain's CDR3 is CASTQGARSYEQYF. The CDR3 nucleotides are TGCGCCAGTACGCAGGGGGCTAGATCCTACGAGCAGTACTTC. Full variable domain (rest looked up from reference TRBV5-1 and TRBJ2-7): KAGVTQTPRYLIKTRGQQVTLSCSPISGHRSVSWYQQTPGQGLQFLFEYFSETQRNKGNFPGRFSGRQFSNSRSEMNVSTLELGDSALYLCASTQGARSYEQYFGPGTRLTVT.

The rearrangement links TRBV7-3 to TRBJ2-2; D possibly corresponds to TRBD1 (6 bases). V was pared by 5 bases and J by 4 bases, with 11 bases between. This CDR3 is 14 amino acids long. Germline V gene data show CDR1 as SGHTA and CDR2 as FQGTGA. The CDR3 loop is CASSADRTTGELFF. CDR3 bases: TGTGCCAGCAGCGCCGACAGGACCACCGGGGAGCTGTTTTTT.

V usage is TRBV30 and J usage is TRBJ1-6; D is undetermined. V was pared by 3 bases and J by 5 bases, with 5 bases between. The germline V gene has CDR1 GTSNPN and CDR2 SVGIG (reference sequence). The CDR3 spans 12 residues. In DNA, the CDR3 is TGTGCCTGGAGCCGCGATAATTCACCCCTCCACTTT. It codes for CAWSRDNSPLHF.

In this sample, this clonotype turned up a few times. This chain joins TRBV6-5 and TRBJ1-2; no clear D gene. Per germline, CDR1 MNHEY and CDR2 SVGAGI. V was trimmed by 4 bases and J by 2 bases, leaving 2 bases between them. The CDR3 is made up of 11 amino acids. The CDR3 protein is CASSSNYGYTF. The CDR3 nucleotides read TGTGCCAGCAGTTCAAACTATGGCTACACCTTC.

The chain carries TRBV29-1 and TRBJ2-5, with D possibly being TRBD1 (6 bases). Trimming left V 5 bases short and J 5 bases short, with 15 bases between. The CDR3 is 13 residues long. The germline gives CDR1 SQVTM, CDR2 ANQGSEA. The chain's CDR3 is CSVRQATGETQYF. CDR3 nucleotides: TGCAGCGTTCGACAGGCGACAGGCGAGACCCAGTACTTC. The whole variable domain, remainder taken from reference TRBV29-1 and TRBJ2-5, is SAVISQKPSRDICQRGTSLTIQCQVDSQVTMMFWYRQQPGQSLTLIATANQGSEATYESGFVIDKFPISRPNLTFSTLTVSNMSPEDSSIYLCSVRQATGETQYFGPGTRLLVL.

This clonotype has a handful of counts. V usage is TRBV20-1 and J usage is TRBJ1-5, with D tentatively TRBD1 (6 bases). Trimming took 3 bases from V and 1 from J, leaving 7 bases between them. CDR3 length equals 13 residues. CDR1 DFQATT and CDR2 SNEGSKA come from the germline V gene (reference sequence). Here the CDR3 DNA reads TGCAGTGCTAGTCAGGGGAGCAATCAGCCCCAGCATTTT. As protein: CSASQGSNQPQHF.